The source of this T cell receptor beta chain is a study of T cell changes during pregnancy in multiple sclerosis. This clone was seen a single time. CDR3 length: 14 residues. CDR1 and CDR2 (germline): SNHLY, FYNNEI. The V gene lost 6 bases and the J gene lost 11 bases, with 22 bases spanning the gap. The repertoire was sequenced with immunoSEQ multiplex PCR; TCRdb's copy has only in-frame clones and lacks some. The sample carries about 69,000 clones, roughly 93% recorded once. This TCR was sampled from a female donor with multiple sclerosis, enrolled in a pregnancy study. The rearrangement links TRBV2 to TRBJ1-1, with no clear D. Sequencing used peripheral blood, obtained in the third trimester of pregnancy. The CDR3 is CASRVTRHILWAFF. For the CDR3, the DNA is TGTGCCAGCAGAGTTACCAGACACATCCTCTGGGCTTTCTTT.